Listed here are 9 T cell receptor beta chains from one sample, sequenced in a study of T cell repertoires in aging, cancer and after chemotherapy. TRB rearrangements spanning V, D and J were amplified using mixed TRB-A/B primers. TCRdb used MiXCR to reprocess the multiplex PCR reads, holding one entry per CDR3 protein. The sample shows 15,000 to 20,000 distinct CDR3 sequences, less than 45% of them seen only once. TCR beta rearrangements were amplified from peripheral blood genomic DNA. Sequencing was done on a sample of blood. These receptors were obtained from a human donor with a solid tumor.

This clonotype has a handful of counts. The chain employs TRBV30 and TRBJ1-6, with TRBD1 matching over 7 bases. The length of the CDR3 is 13 residues. Germline CDR1 reads GTSNPN; CDR2 reads SVGIG (reference sequence). The junction had 1 base not matched to a gene; V was cut back by 0 bases and J by 8 bases. The CDR3 coding sequence is TGTGCCTGGAGTGTGCAGGGGGATTCACCCCTCCACTTT. Translating gives CAWSVQGDSPLHF.

The DNA for the CDR3 is TGTGCCAGCAGTTTACAGGGGGCAAGAACTGAAGCTTTCTTT. It yields the protein CASSLQGARTEAFF. This chain joins TRBV12-3 or TRBV12-4 and TRBJ1-1, with 8 nucleotides matching TRBD1. The V and J ends lost 2 bases and 5 bases, in that order; junction bases with no gene match: 4. The CDR3 runs 14 residues.

This clonotype was observed a handful of times. V usage is TRBV27 and J usage is TRBJ1-1, with a tentative D call TRBD1 (5 bases). Trimming stripped 8 bases from V and 0 bases from J, with 16 bases between. The CDR3 is made up of 15 amino acids. Germline V gene lookup returns CDR1 MNHEY and CDR2 SMNVEV (reference sequence). The CDR3 DNA follows: TGTGCCAGCCTCCACCCTCAGGGTATGAACACTGAAGCTTTCTTT. The encoded protein is CASLHPQGMNTEAFF.

A few counts support this clonotype. The gene calls are TRBV7-9 and TRBJ2-3; 12 bases agree with TRBD1. CDR3 size: 16 residues. Germline values: CDR1 SEHNR, CDR2 FQNEAQ (reference sequence). V lost 5 bases to trimming and J lost 4 bases; unmatched junction nucleotides: 7. CDR3: CASSRGTGGASDTQYF. DNA of the CDR3: TGTGCCAGCAGCCGTGGGACAGGGGGCGCGTCAGATACGCAGTATTTT.

The CDR3 protein is CASRTSGGLSGANVLTF. DNA for the CDR3: TGTGCCAGTCGGACTAGCGGGGGTCTCTCTGGGGCCAACGTCCTGACTTTC. The V and J genes are TRBV19 and TRBJ2-6, with 13 positions matching TRBD2. This CDR3 has 17 amino acids. V was pared by 8 bases and J by 0 bases, with 4 bases of the junction left unmatched. The germline V gene encodes CDR1 LNHDA and CDR2 SQIVND (reference sequence). The full variable domain, with the rest looked up from reference TRBV19 and TRBJ2-6, is DGGITQSPKYLFRKEGQNVTLSCEQNLNHDAMYWYRQDPGQGLRLIYYSQIVNDFQKGDIAEGYSVSREKKESFPLTVTSAQKNPTAFYLCASRTSGGLSGANVLTFGAGSRLTVL.

The J gene is TRBJ2-1, the V gene TRBV27; 7 positions match TRBD2. The germline gives CDR1 MNHEY, CDR2 SMNVEV (reference sequence). V trimming: 4 bases; J trimming: 7 bases; junction bases outside the gene matches: 7. This CDR3 contains 14 residues. CDR3 in amino acids: CASSSWEGRNEQFF. DNA of the CDR3: TGTGCCAGCAGTTCCTGGGAGGGGCGGAATGAGCAGTTCTTC.

The table lists this clonotype with a few counts. The chain carries TRBV18 and TRBJ2-5, with D possibly being TRBD2 (6 bases). Germline V CDR1 and CDR2: KGHSH, LQKENI. This CDR3 comprises 16 residues. Trimming removed 4 bases from V and 0 bases from J, with 15 bases in between. Here the CDR3 reads CASSRTPGRYQETQYF. CDR3 DNA: TGTGCCAGCTCACGCACGCCAGGGAGGTACCAAGAGACCCAGTACTTC. The full variable domain, rest sourced from reference TRBV18 and TRBJ2-5, is NAGVMQNPRHLVRRRGQEARLRCSPMKGHSHVYWYRQLPEEGLKFMVYLQKENIIDESGMPKERFSAEFPKEGPSILRIQQVVRGDSAAYFCASSRTPGRYQETQYFGPGTRLLVL.

The chain couples TRBV15 to TRBJ2-1, with D maybe TRBD1 (7 bases). The ends were cut back, 6 bases at V and 3 bases at J, with 18 bases in the middle. The germline CDR1 and CDR2 sequences are LNHNV and YYDKDF (reference sequence). The CDR3 is 16 amino acids. The CDR3 here is CATRRLGGQLYNEQFF. The CDR3 DNA follows: TGTGCCACCAGGAGGTTGGGGGGACAGCTCTACAATGAGCAGTTCTTC.

The chain couples TRBV4-2 to TRBJ1-2; D not resolved. The V and J ends lost 5 bases and 1 base respectively, with 17 bases between them. Germline CDR1 and CDR2: LGHNA and YNFKEQ. This CDR3 spans 16 amino acids. CDR3 DNA: TGTGCCAGCAGCTCCCCTTCCACGACGAGTAACTATGGCTACACCTTC. This encodes CASSSPSTTSNYGYTF.